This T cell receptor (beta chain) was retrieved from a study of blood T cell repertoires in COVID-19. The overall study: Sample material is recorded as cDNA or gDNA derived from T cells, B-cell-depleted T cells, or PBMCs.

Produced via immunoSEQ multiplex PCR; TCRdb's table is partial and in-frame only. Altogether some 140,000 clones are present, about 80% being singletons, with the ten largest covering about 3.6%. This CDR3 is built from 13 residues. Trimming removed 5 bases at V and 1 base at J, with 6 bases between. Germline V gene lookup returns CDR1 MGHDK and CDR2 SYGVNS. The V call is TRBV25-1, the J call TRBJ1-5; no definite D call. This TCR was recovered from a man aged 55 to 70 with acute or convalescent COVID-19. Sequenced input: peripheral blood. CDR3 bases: TGTGCCAGCAGTAGTGGCAGCAATCAGCCCCAGCATTTT. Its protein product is CASSSGSNQPQHF.